The T cell receptor (beta chain) under discussion was sequenced for a study of CD8 T cells in ankylosing spondylitis (dated by TCRdb to 2016 to 2017). Background on the whole study: To find TCR variants linked to disease, the study profiled T cell receptor beta repertoires in ankylosing spondylitis patients and healthy donors. The whole study cohort included 108 healthy donors and 20 to 25 ankylosing spondylitis patients. Samples of peripheral blood were taken, and for ankylosing spondylitis patients, synovial fluid was collected as well.

TCRdb names Illumina MiSeq as the instrument used. TCR beta libraries were prepared by quantitative 5'-RACE with molecular barcodes. The source study handled its data this way. Disease-linked TCR variants were identified with a new computational method built on a probabilistic model of VDJ rearrangement. Clones were called with MiXCR by TCRdb after fastp trimmed the public reads at Q25, and only in-frame beta chains were retained. Rows are unified per CDR3 protein, each entry keeping the most common DNA and genes. The V and J calls were determined by TCRdb, not by the authors. In this sample the table shows approximately 25,000 distinct CDR3 sequences, less than 20% of which occur a single time. 25% to 30% of the sample is taken by the ten largest. Results the study describes overall, beyond this receptor: Some motif variants were previously reported in synovial fluid and blood of reactive arthritis patients, suggesting common disease-initiation mechanisms. The disease-linked clones showed a CD8+ phenotype and occurred at relatively low frequencies in peripheral blood. Blood from ankylosing spondylitis patients appeared to be characterized by a TCR beta motif made up of several highly homologous amino acid variants. The disease-linked clones were reported to be significantly enriched in matched synovial fluid samples from ankylosing spondylitis patients.

Note on this clonotype: Its antigen is not yet known. The sample holds no much larger clone one base away, and base qualities are not on file.

CDR3 length: 16 amino acids, cysteine to phenylalanine. Only the CDR3 region is kept as DNA, spanning 48 bases read in frame from base 1. CDR1 and CDR2 (MGHRA, YSYEKL) derive from the germline V gene. Trimming takes 4 bases off V and 5 bases off J; junction bases not matched to a gene: 7. The V gene is TRBV4-1 and the J gene is TRBJ2-3, with 12 bases aligning to TRBD2. This sequence was found in a male donor with ankylosing spondylitis or in good health (not recorded which). Material: blood. The nucleotide sequence is given as TGCGCCAGCAGCCCCGGACTAGCGGGGATAGGAGATACGCAGTATTTT. It translates as CASSPGLAGIGDTQYF.